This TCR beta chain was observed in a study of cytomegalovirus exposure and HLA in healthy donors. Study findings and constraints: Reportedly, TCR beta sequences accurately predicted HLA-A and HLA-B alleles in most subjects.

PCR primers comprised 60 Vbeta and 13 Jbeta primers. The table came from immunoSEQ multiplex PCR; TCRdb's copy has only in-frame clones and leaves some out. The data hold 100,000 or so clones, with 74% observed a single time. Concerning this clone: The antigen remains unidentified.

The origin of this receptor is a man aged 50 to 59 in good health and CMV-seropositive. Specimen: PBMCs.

The CDR3 DNA reads TGTGCCAGCAGTCGCCAACTAGCGGGGGTGGAGACCCAGTACTTC. Translation: CASSRQLAGVETQYF. The rearrangement joins TRBV6-5 to TRBJ2-5; 11 bases fit TRBD2. This CDR3 has 15 amino acids. J was trimmed by 5 bases and V by 5 bases; bases with no gene match: 7. Germline CDR1 is MNHEY and CDR2 is SVGAGI.